This TCR beta chain is drawn from a study of control samples from healthy donors and cancer patients. CDR3 length: 16 residues. Between the trimmed V and J ends, which lost 4 bases and 8 bases, there was a span of 23 bases. Germline V gene sequence: CDR1 LGHNA, CDR2 YSLEER. Here immunoSEQ multiplex PCR was the method, and the copy in TCRdb shows in-frame clones only, minus some. The profile shows about 110,000 clones, roughly 89% of them singletons. The J gene is TRBJ1-2, the V gene TRBV4-3; D not resolved. The TCR was taken from a woman aged 50 to 65 in good health. Specimen: blood. The chain's CDR3 is CASSLLIKGTKGGYTF. The CDR3 DNA reads TGCGCCAGCAGCCTCTTGATTAAGGGAACGAAGGGAGGCTACACCTTC.